Reported below is one T cell receptor beta chain. The data were taken from a study of technical replicates of blood from several donors. TCRdb keeps only in-frame clones here, not all; method: immunoSEQ multiplex PCR. The data hold tens of thousands of clones, with around 91% observed a single time. This CDR3 has 17 residues. V was clipped by 1 base and J by 3 bases; unmatched bases: 8. Germline CDR1 MDHEN, CDR2 SYDVKM. The sample comprised T cells isolated from PBMCs. The V gene is TRBV28, the J gene TRBJ2-1, with 8 bases aligning to TRBD2. The clonotype originates from a human donor in good health. Some clones in this sample may be carry-over from other donors' samples. The chain's CDR3 is CASSLLGTSGNYNEQFF. DNA for the CDR3: TGTGCCAGCAGTTTATTAGGAACTAGCGGAAACTACAATGAGCAGTTCTTC.